This T cell receptor beta chain is drawn from a study of blood T cell repertoires in COVID-19 (dated by TCRdb to the early 2020s). Concerning the study at large: Samples from collaborators originated in the United States, Italy and Spain and spanned both the acute and convalescent phases of COVID-19. The material from the prospective study consisted of cDNA or gDNA derived from T cells, B-cell-depleted T cells, or PBMCs. Subjects who had been exposed to COVID-19, were actively infected with it, or had recovered from it provided the deeply sampled blood TCRbeta repertoires that made up the dataset. The repertoires were released in a freely available public database meant as a resource for research on the immune response to SARS-CoV-2. The samples were drawn from the first 160 participants of the ongoing ImmuneRACE study and from 1,254 subjects provided by 6 global collaborators. The sample metadata nearly always contained a de-identified subject ID, COVID-19 status, age in years and sex. Where available, HLA class I and class II types were obtained from metadata supplied by the sample provider rather than from assay-based typing. What the research found in general, with its limitations: The quantity of clinical and demographic metadata differed by source and by participant and was supplied without curation.

Each collaborating institution followed its own protocols to collect whole blood in K2EDTA tubes. For TCRbeta analysis, collaborators shipped samples as frozen whole blood, isolated PBMCs, or DNA extracted from either of those sample types. TCRbeta CDR3 regions were amplified from genomic DNA using the immunoSEQ Assay, a bias-controlled multiplex PCR. Processing in the source paper ran as follows. Within the assay, amplification of reference gene primers was used to estimate how many nucleated cells each sample contained. To quantify the absolute abundance of each unique TCRbeta CDR3 rearrangement, sequence reads were collapsed and filtered. For each sample, productive Simpson clonality was calculated as the square root of Simpson's diversity index over productive rearrangements. TCRdb's version of the immuneACCESS table is confined to in-frame rearrangements and falls short of the full clone set. An unresolved V gene accounts for under half of the shortfall where checked; the remainder is of unknown origin. Clonal size and the V and J genes are those of that table, whereas D and trimming came from the DNA. This sample gives 200,000 to 250,000 clones in total; roughly 85% of them show up just once. 3.4% of the sample lies in the top ten.

The CDR3 spans 16 residues, from the cysteine through the phenylalanine. The read is trimmed to its CDR3 DNA, 48 bases read in frame from base 1. From a lookup of the germline V gene (reference sequence), CDR1 and CDR2 are SEHNR and FQNEAQ. V drops 5 bases and J drops 1 base, leaving 18 bases in between. As regards this clone: The target of this receptor is not known. There are no base qualities to consult, and no much larger clone falls within one base.

This chain is built from TRBV7-9 and TRBJ2-7, and possibly TRBD2, on 6 matching bases. Sequenced material: peripheral blood. This receptor was identified in a woman younger than 30 with acute or convalescent COVID-19. The encoded CDR3 is CASSQRAGTASYEQYF. The nucleotide sequence is TGTGCCAGCAGCCAGCGGGCGGGAACGGCGTCCTACGAGCAGTACTTC.